This T cell receptor beta chain comes out of a study of low-dose radiotherapy and immunotherapy resistance in tumors (dated by TCRdb to between 2021 and 2024). The study in broad terms: In Cohort 1, 0.5 Gy per fraction was delivered every 2 weeks, and a total PTV dose of 6.5 Gy was prescribed. In Cohort 2, 1 Gy per fraction was delivered every two weeks, for a total of 13 Gy over 26 weeks. Patients were given nivolumab as a 240 mg flat dose every two weeks and ipilimumab at 1 mg/kg every six weeks, with both drugs delivered intravenously. Intravenous cyclophosphamide at 200 mg/m2 was administered every two weeks, one day ahead of each radiation and immunotherapy administration. Patients took aspirin 300 mg orally once daily for four cycles, starting on cycle 1 day 1. Trial participants were not randomized into treatment groups. The translational analysis covered eight patients: three from the first dose cohort and the first five from the second dose cohort.

The time point label for this specimen denotes: after trial treatment. In light of the paper, this sample's treatment or condition label describes: LDRT plus nivolumab, ipilimumab, low-dose cyclophosphamide and aspirin (RACIN trial). The donors came from RACIN, which was a single-arm phase I dose-escalation trial that paired nivolumab and ipilimumab with aspirin, low-dose cyclophosphamide and low-dose radiotherapy. Eligible patients had advanced, TIL-negative solid tumors. The CDR3 spans 14 residues, from the cysteine through the phenylalanine. Here the CDR3 DNA is all that survives: 42 bases in frame from base 1. CDR1 and CDR2 were assigned from the germline V gene (reference sequence) as SEHNR and FQNEAQ. The germline V end is reduced by 5 bases and the J end by 5 bases; junction bases left unmatched: 8. The sequencer listed for this sample is Illumina HiSeq 2500. Superscript III and a set of TRAV- and TRBV-specific primers were used to synthesize first-strand cDNA, so that both TCRalpha and TCRbeta chains were covered. A roughly 19-cycle PCR with Phusion amplified the TCRs, pairing a constant-region primer with the adapter that was attached to the V primers. The MessageAmp II aRNA Amplification Kit was used to amplify the isolated mRNA, with in vitro transcription run for 15 to 20 hours at 37 degrees C. The Dynabeads mRNA DIRECT Purification Kit was used to isolate the mRNA for TCR sequencing. A second 25-cycle Phusion PCR added indexed Illumina adapters, and products were purified with AMPure XP beads. As for the authors' bioinformatics: Custom Perl scripts pooled TCR sequences encoding the same protein, removed out-of-frame sequences and computed each clonotype's abundance. Any TCR sequence supported by only a single read was excluded from analysis. Repertoire metrics included Shannon entropy, Gini index, clonality, richness, and frequency of TCRs shared between repertoires. The public reads were reprocessed in TCRdb via fastp at Q25 and MiXCR, keeping in-frame beta chains. Duplicate CDR3 protein sequences are folded into a single record with the most common DNA and genes. The V and J calls follow TCRdb's processing rather than the paper's. In this sample the table shows 100,000 or so distinct CDR3 sequences, around 20% of which occur a single time. The top ten clonotypes cover roughly 4% of the sample.

As to this clonotype: Which antigen it targets is not known. Within one base of it there is no much larger clone, and no base qualities were kept.

The sample here was PBMCs, taken after low-dose radiotherapy plus immunotherapy. This sequence originates from a male donor with prostate cancer. The sequence joins TRBV7-9 to TRBJ1-2; 7 middle bases align to TRBD1. The CDR3 region reads CASSRGQVLYGYTF. Read as DNA, the sequence is TGTGCCAGCAGCCGCGGACAGGTGCTGTATGGCTACACCTTC.